Below are 15 T cell receptor beta chains sequenced from a single sample in a study of regulatory T cells in long-lasting Graves disease. Through Arm-PCR of CDR3 regions and iRepertoire HTBI primers, TCR beta libraries were built. TCRdb ran MiXCR on the multiplex PCR reads and lists one entry per CDR3 protein. The data contain about 450,000 distinct CDR3 sequences, roughly 15% of them singletons. The time point denotes: newly diagnosed GD, antithyroid drugs for less than 3 months. PBMC RNA served as the TCR library source. The same specimen was also included in a second study, on T cells in Graves' hyperthyroidism and ophthalmopathy.

The material sequenced was peripheral blood mononuclear cells (PBMCs), taken at new diagnosis, from a patient treated with antithyroid drugs. Source of these receptors: a woman aged 45-60 years with Graves disease.

The sample holds many counts of this clonotype. The J gene is TRBJ2-7, the V gene TRBV5-4, with 10 bases that match TRBD2. Germline CDR1 reads SGHNT; CDR2 reads YYREEE (reference sequence). Trimming removed 6 bases from V and 4 bases from J; junction bases left unmatched: 10. This CDR3 comprises 15 residues. This chain's CDR3 is CASTSGLAATYEQYF. Written as DNA, the CDR3 is TGTGCCAGCACCTCCGGACTAGCGGCTACTTACGAGCAGTACTTC.

This clonotype was counted at least ten times. The J gene is TRBJ2-2, the V gene TRBV2, with 11 bases matching TRBD2. The trim removed 1 base at V and 0 bases at J, leaving 4 bases unmatched. The CDR3 has 18 amino acids. Germline CDR1 is SNHLY and CDR2 is FYNNEI. CDR3 sequence: CASSEGLAGRTNTGELFF. The CDR3 region has the DNA TGTGCCAGCAGTGAAGGACTAGCGGGACGAACGAACACCGGGGAGCTGTTTTTT. Based on the CDR3 plus reference TRBV2 and TRBJ2-2, the full variable domain is EPEVTQTPSHQVTQMGQEVILRCVPISNHLYFYWYRQILGQKVEFLVSFYNNEISEKSEIFDDQFSVERPDGSNFTLKIRSTKLEDSAMYFCASSEGLAGRTNTGELFFGEGSRLTVL.

This clonotype was counted ten times or more. This chain links TRBV28 with TRBJ2-7; TRBD1 agrees at 7 bases. The CDR3 length is 15 residues. V lost 5 bases to trimming and J lost 0 bases; unmatched junction nucleotides: 7. CDR1 is MDHEN, CDR2 SYDVKM, per germline. The CDR3 here is CASSGPGTDSYEQYF. CDR3 DNA: TGTGCCAGCAGTGGACCCGGGACAGACTCCTACGAGCAGTACTTC.

The chain uses TRBV7-6 and TRBJ2-7; D gene uncertain. The germline V gene has CDR1 SGHVS and CDR2 FNYEAQ. The CDR3 runs to 14 residues. V was cut by 5 bases and J by 6 bases, with 17 bases left in between. The CDR3 region is CASSPLGPASEQYF. CDR3 DNA: TGTGCCAGCAGCCCTTTAGGTCCCGCTTCCGAGCAGTACTTC.

In its sample, this clonotype was seen many times. The chain is built from TRBV7-8 and TRBJ2-1; no firm D call. This CDR3 has 15 amino acids. Germline lookup yields CDR1 SGHVS and CDR2 FQNEAQ. The V end was cut by 1 base, the J end by 8 bases, with 15 bases between. CDR3 region: CASSLGQSVNHEQFF. In DNA form, the CDR3 reads TGTGCCAGCAGCTTAGGTCAGTCAGTCAATCATGAGCAGTTCTTC.

This clonotype was detected many times. This sequence joins TRBV6-5 and TRBJ2-5, with D unclear. Germline-derived CDR1 and CDR2 are MNHEY and SVGAGI. CDR3 length: 12 residues. V was trimmed by 0 bases and J by 5 bases, leaving 4 bases between them. In DNA form, the CDR3 reads TGTGCCAGCAGTTACTCGGGGGAGACCCAGTACTTC. This encodes CASSYSGETQYF.

This clonotype was observed a handful of times. This chain uses TRBV20-1 with TRBJ2-2; 8 bases are shared with TRBD1. The germline gives CDR1 DFQATT, CDR2 SNEGSKA (reference sequence). There are 15 residues in the CDR3. The V gene end was trimmed by 3 bases and the J gene end by 3 bases; junction bases not matched to a gene: 6. The CDR3 DNA is TGCAGTGCTAGTCCGGGACAGGCCTACACCGGGGAGCTGTTTTTT. Translating gives CSASPGQAYTGELFF.

This chain connects TRBV20-1 to TRBJ2-1; possible D gene TRBD2, 6 bases. V was pared by 0 bases and J by 0 bases, with 12 bases between. Germline CDR1 reads DFQATT; CDR2 reads SNEGSKA (reference sequence). CDR3 length: 16 amino acids. Written as DNA, the CDR3 is TGCAGTGCTAGAGATCGAGTAGCGGCCTCCTACAATGAGCAGTTCTTC. It translates to CSARDRVAASYNEQFF.

This clonotype was detected many times. V is TRBV12-3 or TRBV12-4 and J is TRBJ2-3; TRBD2 aligns across 7 bases. The ends lost 2 bases at V and 6 bases at J; junction bases unmatched: 8. The length of the CDR3 is 15 residues. CDR3: CASSLRGSGVDTQYF. The CDR3 bases are TGTGCCAGCAGTTTACGCGGGAGTGGGGTTGATACGCAGTATTTT.

This clonotype has at least ten counts. J is TRBJ2-7 and V is TRBV12-3 or TRBV12-4, with TRBD2 as a possible D gene (6 bases). The CDR3 extends over 15 amino acids. Deletions cut 8 bases from V and 0 bases from J, with 17 bases between. CDR3 in amino acids: CASSWSAGSSYEQYF. The CDR3 region has the DNA TGTGCCAGCTCGTGGAGCGCGGGAAGCTCCTACGAGCAGTACTTC.

The sample holds one count of this clonotype. Possible read error: a much larger clone is one base away. Because the CDR3 is missing its conserved closing phenylalanine or tryptophan, this is likely a read error. The genes are TRBV5-4 and TRBJ2-1, with 7 bases aligning to TRBD2. The CDR3 runs to 16 residues. J was trimmed by 9 bases and V by 4 bases; bases with no gene match: 16. Germline assignment: CDR1 SGHNT and CDR2 YYREEE (reference sequence). The DNA for the CDR3 is TGTGCCAGCAGCCCCCCCTCTGCGGGAGTGGCAGTTGAGCAGTTCTCC. It yields the protein CASSPPSAGVAVEQFS.

This clonotype has a count of ten or more. The chain uses TRBV19 and TRBJ2-1; 10 nucleotides agree with TRBD1. Germline values: CDR1 LNHDA, CDR2 SQIVND (reference sequence). This CDR3 contains 14 residues. With 9 bases clipped from V and 6 bases from J, the junction kept 8 bases outside the gene matches. The CDR3, as DNA: TGTGCCAGCAGCAGCGGACAGGGGGTCAATGAGCAGTTCTTC. Protein: CASSSGQGVNEQFF.

The genes are TRBV10-3 and TRBJ2-7, with TRBD2 matching over 9 bases. Per germline, CDR1 ENHRY and CDR2 SYGVKD. With 0 bases clipped from V and 3 bases from J, the junction kept 6 bases outside the gene matches. CDR3 length equals 16 residues. The CDR3: CAISESFGLASYEQYF. The CDR3 region has the DNA TGTGCCATCAGTGAGTCGTTCGGACTAGCGAGCTACGAGCAGTACTTC.

The rearrangement joins TRBV14 to TRBJ2-3; D call uncertain. V was pared by 4 bases and J by 5 bases, with 13 bases between. The CDR3 covers 14 residues. Germline assignment: CDR1 SGHDN and CDR2 FVKESK. The CDR3 sequence is CASSPGRRGDTQYF. As DNA, the CDR3 is TGTGCCAGCAGCCCAGGAAGGCGAGGAGATACGCAGTATTTT.

This clonotype has at least ten counts. The chain combines TRBV19 with TRBJ2-7; 7 bases fit TRBD1. The germline gives CDR1 LNHDA, CDR2 SQIVND (reference sequence). CDR3 length equals 15 residues. V dropped 3 bases and J dropped 3; count of bases not matched to a gene: 8. CDR3 coding DNA: TGTGCCAGTAGTATGGGCCGGGACAGCTACTACGAGCAGTACTTC. Encoded protein: CASSMGRDSYYEQYF.